The 12 T cell receptor beta chains presented below share a single source sample, sequenced in a study of CD8 T cells in Susac syndrome. With random hexamers, roughly 0.45 to 1 ug RNA was reverse transcribed. TCRdb passed the immunoSEQ multiplex PCR reads through MiXCR, listing each CDR3 protein once. The table lists some 110,000 distinct CDR3 sequences, approximately 96% of them singletons. The specimen was CD4+ T cells from PBMCs. These TCRs come from a human donor with Susac syndrome.

The chain combines TRBV29-1 with TRBJ2-3, with D possibly TRBD2 on 6 matching bases. There are 14 residues in the CDR3. CDR1 SQVTM and CDR2 ANQGSEA come from the germline V gene. V was pared by 1 base and J by 1 base, with 9 bases between. This CDR3 is CSVEASAGTDTQYF. The CDR3 DNA sequence: TGCAGCGTTGAAGCTAGCGCGGGCACAGATACGCAGTATTTT.

The chain carries TRBV29-1 and TRBJ2-3, with D possibly matching TRBD2 (5 bases). V was pared by 8 bases and J by 1 base, with 10 bases between. The CDR3 consists of 12 residues. Per the germline V gene, CDR1 is SQVTM and CDR2 is ANQGSEA. Written as DNA, the CDR3 is TGCAGCTCCCGGACTGGCACAGATACGCAGTATTTT. This sequence encodes CSSRTGTDTQYF.

The chain has TRBV6-2 or TRBV6-3 and TRBJ2-5; 11 nucleotides agree with TRBD2. The CDR3 extends over 18 amino acids. The germline V gene encodes CDR1 MNHEY and CDR2 SVGEGT. V lost 0 bases, J lost 4 bases, and 10 bases stayed unmatched. The DNA for the CDR3 is TGTGCCAGCAGTTACTCTCCCCTCACTAGCGGGAGTCGAGAGACCCAGTACTTC. Its translation is CASSYSPLTSGSRETQYF.

V and J are TRBV19 and TRBJ1-1; D remains unclear. Germline values: CDR1 LNHDA, CDR2 SQIVND (reference sequence). V lost 6 bases to trimming and J lost 5 bases, with 13 bases between them. This CDR3 has 13 amino acids. The CDR3 bases are TGTGCCAGTAGATTCAGCAGCGGGACTGAAGCTTTCTTT. It translates to CASRFSSGTEAFF.

The chain carries TRBV12-3 or TRBV12-4 and TRBJ1-5; 7 nucleotides match TRBD1. This CDR3 is built from 14 residues. V shed 3 bases and J 6 bases; nucleotides not matched to a gene: 5. The CDR3 sequence is CASSLDRTLQPQHF. CDR3 nucleotide sequence: TGTGCCAGCAGTTTGGACAGGACCCTTCAGCCCCAGCATTTT.

The chain has TRBV20-1 and TRBJ2-3; 9 bases match TRBD2. Germline CDR1 and CDR2: DFQATT and SNEGSKA (reference sequence). Trimming removed 3 bases from V and 13 bases from J; junction bases left unmatched: 5. There are 11 residues in the CDR3. Written as DNA, the CDR3 is TGCAGTGCTAGCAAGCGGGAGGCTGAGTATTTT. Protein product: CSASKREAEYF.

This clonotype showed up just once. The genes are TRBV4-1 and TRBJ1-1; a weak D match, TRBD1 (6 bases). Germline V gene sequence: CDR1 MGHRA, CDR2 YSYEKL. CDR3 length: 14 residues. V lost 0 bases, J lost 4 bases, and 9 bases lay in between. Written as DNA, the CDR3 is TGCGCCAGCAGCCAAGAACAGGGTCGCACTGAAGCTTTCTTT. Its protein product is CASSQEQGRTEAFF.

This rearrangement joins TRBV29-1 to TRBJ1-4; perhaps TRBD1 as D (5 bases). The germline CDR1 and CDR2 sequences are SQVTM and ANQGSEA. V lost 4 bases and J 7 bases, leaving 13 bases between the germline ends. The CDR3 consists of 13 residues. CDR3 residues: CSVAGPGGEKLFF. CDR3 in DNA: TGCAGCGTTGCAGGGCCCGGCGGTGAAAAACTGTTTTTT.

Concerning this clonotype: A read error may account for a junction end that differs from germline. The chain uses TRBV5-1 and TRBJ1-5; D gene uncertain. CDR3 length: 17 amino acids. Looked up from germline, CDR1 is SGHRS and CDR2 is YFSETQ. CDR3 sequence (DNA): TGCGCCAGCAGCGAAACTCCCCTGGAAGTGGGCAATCAACCCCAGCATTTT. Encoded protein: CASSETPLEVGNQPQHF.

This chain uses TRBV20-1 with TRBJ1-1; D call uncertain. Trimming cost V 4 bases and J 7 bases, with 13 bases left between them. CDR3 length: 12 amino acids. The germline gives CDR1 DFQATT, CDR2 SNEGSKA (reference sequence). CDR3 sequence reads: CSATRPGVEAFF. The DNA of the CDR3 is TGCAGTGCTACCAGACCGGGCGTTGAAGCTTTCTTT.

This chain joins TRBV25-1 and TRBJ2-3; D could derive from TRBD1 or TRBD2 (5 bases each). This CDR3 has 16 residues. V was shortened by 4 bases and J by 6 bases, with 20 bases between the two germline ends. Germline V gene lookup returns CDR1 MGHDK and CDR2 SYGVNS. CDR3 sequence reads: CASSAPGPRETDTQYF. The CDR3, as DNA: TGTGCCAGCAGTGCTCCGGGACCCCGTGAAACGGATACGCAGTATTTT.

The V gene is TRBV4-1, the J gene TRBJ1-1; 9 bases map to TRBD1. In germline, CDR1 is MGHRA, CDR2 YSYEKL. Losses at the gene ends were 4 bases for V and 10 bases for J; bases not matched to a gene: 13. This CDR3 has 15 residues. CDR3 nucleotide sequence: TGCGCCAGCAGCCCACCGGGACAGGGAAACGAGCGAGCTTTCTTT. It specifies CASSPPGQGNERAFF.